Below, one TCR beta chain is given with its context. Its specificity is not known. Other DNA sequences of this sample code for an identical CDR3. The data derive from a study of beta chain features in type 1 diabetes. Study findings and constraints: A potential PCR bias toward shorter templates would be equal in patient and control samples. High-TCR-expressing cells could be over-represented by cDNA sequencing. Any role of HLA type in TCRB rearrangement remained unresolved here.

Every bit of the isolated RNA underwent reverse transcription, so sequencing read expressed TCRB transcripts. Profiling relied on immunoSEQ multiplex PCR, and the TCRdb table lists in-frame clones only, not all of them. The data hold hundreds of thousands of clones, with roughly 16% observed a single time. Germline values: CDR1 MDHEN, CDR2 SYDVKM. Trimming took off 5 bases at V and 2 bases at J, with 4 bases between the two ends. This CDR3 contains 11 residues. Using CD45RO/CCR7/CD25/CD127/CD95/CD27, CD4+ naive, central memory, regulatory and stem cell-like memory cells were sorted. The TCR originated in a man younger than 35 in good health. Sequencing was done on a sample of naive CD4+ T cells from blood. V is TRBV28 and J is TRBJ2-7; the D is unclear. This CDR3 is CASSRPYEQYF. Here the CDR3 DNA reads TGTGCCAGCAGTCGTCCCTACGAGCAGTACTTC.